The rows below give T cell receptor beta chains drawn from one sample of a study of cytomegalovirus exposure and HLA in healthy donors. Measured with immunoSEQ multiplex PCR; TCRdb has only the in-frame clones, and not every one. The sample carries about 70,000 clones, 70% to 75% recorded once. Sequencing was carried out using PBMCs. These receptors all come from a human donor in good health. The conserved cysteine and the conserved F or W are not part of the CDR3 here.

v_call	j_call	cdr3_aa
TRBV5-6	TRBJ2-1	ASSLGSPSYNEQF
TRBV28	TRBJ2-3	ASSLSLPSDTQY
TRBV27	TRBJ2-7	ASSLSGNLPTYEQY
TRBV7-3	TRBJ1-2	ASSSGTGRGYT
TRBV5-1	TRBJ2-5	ASSTQETQY
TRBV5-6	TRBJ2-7	ASSLWAGVYEQY
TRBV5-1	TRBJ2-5	ASSTGLVHQETQY
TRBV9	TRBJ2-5	ASSVRGQGTQY
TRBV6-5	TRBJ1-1	ASSLLQANTEAF
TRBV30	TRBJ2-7	AWSKGAGGGEQY
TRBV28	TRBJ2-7	ATGLAGDEQY
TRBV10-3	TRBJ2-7	AISTWTGGSSNNYEQY
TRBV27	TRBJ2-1	ASSLGGSPHNEQF
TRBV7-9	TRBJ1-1	SSSGGRKNRGRDTEAF
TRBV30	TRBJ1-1	ACPTLRGTEAF
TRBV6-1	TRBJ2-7	ASSEVGLAAYEQY
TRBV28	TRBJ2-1	ASSLSGSFPSYNEQF
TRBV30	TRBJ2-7	AWRIGASGRMSSYEQY
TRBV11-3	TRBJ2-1	ASSFNPSTGEQF
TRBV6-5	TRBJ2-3	ASGLDAQY
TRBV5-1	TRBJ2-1	ASLLTSGNYNEQF
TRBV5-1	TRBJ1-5	ASSPGQDGGQPQH
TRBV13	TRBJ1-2	ASSPVGGHYGYT
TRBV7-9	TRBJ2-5	ASSSYRGRETQY
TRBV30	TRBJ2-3	AWSEQGRTDTQY
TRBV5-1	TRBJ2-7	ASSLDPTSFHEQY
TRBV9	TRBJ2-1	ASSVGGSYNEQF
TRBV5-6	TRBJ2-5	ASSRLAAGETQY
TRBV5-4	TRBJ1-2	ASSQTGAGGYT
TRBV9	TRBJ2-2	ASSSSTSGTPTGELF
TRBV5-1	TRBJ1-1	ASSLHIRGEQSEAF
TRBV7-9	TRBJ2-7	ASGGRSDYEQY
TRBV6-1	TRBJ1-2	ASRRQGEAYGYT
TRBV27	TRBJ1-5	ASSLNSALPQH
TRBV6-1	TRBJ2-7	ASRQGSRYEQY
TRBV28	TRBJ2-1	ASSRGTSGNEQF
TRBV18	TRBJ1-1	ASSPTGISTEAF
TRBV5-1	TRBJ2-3	ASSPLGAGTDTQY
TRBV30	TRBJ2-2	AWTLQQVNTGELF
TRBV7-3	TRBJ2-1	ASSGTSGGLSGENEQF
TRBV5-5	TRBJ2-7	ASSLVGQTYEQY
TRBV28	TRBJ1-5	ASSPWDRGQPQH
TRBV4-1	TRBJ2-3	ASSQDLGGSGGDTQY
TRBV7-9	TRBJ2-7	ASSPSSYEQY
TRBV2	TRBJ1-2	ASSGGERGYT
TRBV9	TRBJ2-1	ASSVGGENYNEQF
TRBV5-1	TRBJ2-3	ASSTGTDGGTDTQY
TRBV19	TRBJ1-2	ASSYRDGGYT
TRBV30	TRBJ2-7	AWSGGGRSYEQY
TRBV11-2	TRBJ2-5	ASSLKGGETQY